These 15 T cell receptor beta chains originate from one sample sequenced in a study of identifying expanded T cells in peripheral blood (dated by TCRdb to the late 2010s). The protocol used for the library was the immunoSEQ multiplex PCR assay. The table comes from immuneACCESS by way of TCRdb, which keeps in-frame sequences with V and J called. Part of the clones is missing from these tables; in studies checked, under half for an unresolved V gene and the rest for unknown reasons. The sample table shows more than 75,000 clones, and around nine tenths are seen once. The ten largest clones capture about 3.9% of the sample. The sample was blood. The source of these receptors is a person between 18 and 75 years old in good health.

J is TRBJ1-2 and V is TRBV7-3; 9 nucleotides line up with TRBD1. Looked up from germline, CDR1 is SGHTA and CDR2 is FQGTGA. V was pared by 5 bases and J by 6 bases, with 4 bases of the junction left unmatched. The CDR3 has 13 amino acids. The CDR3 sequence: CASSRTGVDGYTF. CDR3 nucleotides: TGTGCCAGCAGCCGGACAGGGGTTGATGGCTACACCTTC.

This clone was counted once. The V gene is TRBV28, the J gene TRBJ2-7; perhaps D is TRBD1 or TRBD2 (5 bases each). V was shortened by 5 bases and J by 0 bases, with 26 bases between the two germline ends. Germline V gene lookup returns CDR1 MDHEN and CDR2 SYDVKM. This CDR3 spans 19 amino acids. CDR3 sequence reads: CASSLGPGQAESFSYEQYF. For the CDR3, the DNA is TGTGCCAGCAGTCTCGGCCCAGGGCAAGCGGAGTCTTTCTCCTACGAGCAGTACTTC.

The rearrangement links TRBV4-2 to TRBJ2-7, with TRBD1 as a possible D gene (6 bases). The CDR3 length is 15 residues. Germline V gene data show CDR1 as LGHNA and CDR2 as YNFKEQ. The V end was cut by 2 bases, the J end by 0 bases, with 11 bases between. The CDR3 DNA reads as TGTGCCAGCAGCCAAAGGACAGACAGCTCCTACGAGCAGTACTTC. Translated: CASSQRTDSSYEQYF.

This chain connects TRBV6-1 to TRBJ2-5; D is possibly TRBD2 (6 bases). The CDR3 runs to 13 residues. V lost 5 bases to trimming and J lost 5 bases, with 12 bases between them. The germline CDR1 and CDR2 sequences are MNHNS and SASEGT. The CDR3 bases are TGTGCCAGCAGTCTTTACAGCGGGGAGACCCAGTACTTC. It codes for CASSLYSGETQYF.

This rearrangement joins TRBV30 to TRBJ2-3; 7 nucleotides align to TRBD1. J was trimmed by 0 bases and V by 1 base; bases with no gene match: 4. This CDR3 region has 15 residues. Germline CDR1 GTSNPN, CDR2 SVGIG (reference sequence). DNA for the CDR3: TGTGCCTGGAGTGCCCGGGACAGCAGCACAGATACGCAGTATTTT. This encodes CAWSARDSSTDTQYF.

The rearrangement links TRBV4-3 to TRBJ2-1; tentatively, D is TRBD2 (5 bases). CDR1 is LGHNA and CDR2 is YSLEER in the germline V gene. Trimming removed 0 bases at V and 5 bases at J, with 11 bases between. The CDR3 is made up of 15 amino acids. The CDR3 DNA is TGCGCCAGCAGCCAAGATAGCGACGGCCACAATGAGCAGTTCTTC. It specifies CASSQDSDGHNEQFF.

The J gene is TRBJ1-1, the V gene TRBV4-1; a possible D gene is TRBD1 (6 bases). The CDR3 sequence is 14 residues long. CDR1 and CDR2 from the germline V gene are MGHRA and YSYEKL. Trimming cost V 4 bases and J 0 bases, with 9 bases left between them. CDR3 bases: TGCGCCAGCAGCCCGGACAGACTGAACACTGAAGCTTTCTTT. Encoded protein: CASSPDRLNTEAFF.

The chain carries TRBV2 and TRBJ2-1; 8 bases are shared with TRBD2. V lost 8 bases, J lost 5 bases, and 5 bases stayed unmatched. The CDR3 runs 13 residues. Germline V gene sequence: CDR1 SNHLY, CDR2 FYNNEI. CDR3 sequence reads: CASHEGLDNEQFF. CDR3 nucleotide sequence: TGTGCCAGCCACGAGGGACTAGACAATGAGCAGTTCTTC. The full variable domain, completed using reference TRBV2 and TRBJ2-1, is EPEVTQTPSHQVTQMGQEVILRCVPISNHLYFYWYRQILGQKVEFLVSFYNNEISEKSEIFDDQFSVERPDGSNFTLKIRSTKLEDSAMYFCASHEGLDNEQFFGPGTRLTVL.

The chain uses TRBV19 and TRBJ1-2, with TRBD1 identical over 10 bases. The germline V gene has CDR1 LNHDA and CDR2 SQIVND (reference sequence). The CDR3 has 16 residues. J gave up 3 bases and V 5 bases, and 9 bases lay outside the gene matches. CDR3 amino acids: CASSDRGRRGDYGYTF. The CDR3 region has the DNA TGTGCCAGTAGTGACAGGGGGCGCCGCGGGGACTATGGCTACACCTTC. The whole variable domain, filled in from reference TRBV19 and TRBJ1-2, reads DGGITQSPKYLFRKEGQNVTLSCEQNLNHDAMYWYRQDPGQGLRLIYYSQIVNDFQKGDIAEGYSVSREKKESFPLTVTSAQKNPTAFYLCASSDRGRRGDYGYTFGSGTRLTVV.

The V and J genes are TRBV5-1 and TRBJ1-1, with D hard to call. The CDR3 is 14 residues long. The germline V and J ends were trimmed by 0 bases and 4 bases, with 10 bases remaining between them. CDR1 SGHRS and CDR2 YFSETQ come from the germline V gene. This CDR3 reads CASSLAGISTEAFF. The CDR3, as DNA: TGCGCCAGCAGCTTGGCCGGGATTTCCACTGAAGCTTTCTTT.

V usage is TRBV27 and J usage is TRBJ2-1; a possible D gene is TRBD1 (5 bases). The CDR3 contains 12 residues. V gave up 4 bases and J gave up 13 bases, with 14 bases separating them. Germline V CDR1 and CDR2: MNHEY, SMNVEV (reference sequence). CDR3 protein: CASSYARAKQFF. The CDR3, as DNA: TGTGCCAGCAGTTACGCCAGGGCGAAACAGTTCTTC.

The chain carries TRBV6-5 and TRBJ1-3; no clear D gene. The germline V gene encodes CDR1 MNHEY and CDR2 SVGAGI. Trimming removed 6 bases at V and 4 bases at J, with 7 bases between. The CDR3 sequence is 12 residues long. The chain's CDR3 is CASSREGNTIYF. DNA for the CDR3: TGTGCCAGCAGCCGCGAAGGAAACACCATATATTTT.

This chain joins TRBV19 and TRBJ2-1; the D gene is possibly TRBD1 (6 bases). The CDR3 contains 16 residues. Per germline, CDR1 LNHDA and CDR2 SQIVND (reference sequence). The V and J ends lost 1 base and 0 bases respectively, with 10 bases between them. The CDR3 protein is CASSIGGTHSYNEQFF. In DNA, the CDR3 is TGTGCCAGTAGTATAGGGGGGACACACTCCTACAATGAGCAGTTCTTC.

The V and J genes are TRBV5-4 and TRBJ1-1, with D uncertain. Germline V gene sequence: CDR1 SGHNT, CDR2 YYREEE (reference sequence). This CDR3 spans 16 amino acids. The V end was cut by 0 bases, the J end by 1 base, with 13 bases between. CDR3 amino acids: CASSLGGGRSNTEAFF. CDR3 nucleotide sequence: TGTGCCAGCAGCTTGGGGGGAGGTCGCTCGAACACTGAAGCTTTCTTT. Supplemented by reference TRBV5-4 and TRBJ1-1, the full variable domain reads ETGVTQSPTHLIKTRGQQVTLRCSSQSGHNTVSWYQQALGQGPQFIFQYYREEENGRGNFPPRFSGLQFPNYSSELNVNALELDDSALYLCASSLGGGRSNTEAFFGQGTRLTVV.

The chain is built from TRBV9 and TRBJ2-5; TRBD1 aligns across 9 bases. Germline CDR1 reads SGDLS; CDR2 reads YYNGEE. Trimming cost V 6 bases and J 5 bases; bases outside gene matches: 11. The CDR3 spans 15 residues. For the CDR3, the DNA is TGTGCCAGCAACCCCGGGACAGGGTGGAAGGAGACCCAGTACTTC. It is translated as CASNPGTGWKETQYF.